These 4 T cell receptor beta chains were all obtained from the same sample, sequenced in a study of identical twins. TCRdb redid the calling of the 5' RACE reads with MiXCR, one entry per CDR3 protein. The sample carries around 1.7 million distinct CDR3 sequences, roughly a third recorded once. Sequenced: cord blood. Receptors originate from a newborn girl in good health.

CDR3 region: CASSLEGTNNYGYTF. The DNA for the CDR3 is TGCGCCAGCAGCTTGGAAGGCACTAACAACTATGGCTACACCTTC. This chain joins TRBV5-1 and TRBJ1-2; D unresolved. Germline values: CDR1 SGHRS, CDR2 YFSETQ. The V end lost 0 bases, the J end lost 2 bases, and 11 bases lay between the germline ends. The CDR3 is 15 amino acids. The complete variable domain, with remaining parts taken from reference TRBV5-1 and TRBJ1-2, reads KAGVTQTPRYLIKTRGQQVTLSCSPISGHRSVSWYQQTPGQGLQFLFEYFSETQRNKGNFPGRFSGRQFSNSRSEMNVSTLELGDSALYLCASSLEGTNNYGYTFGSGTRLTVV.

In its sample, this clonotype was seen a few times. The CDR3 bases are TGCAGTGCTTCGGGACTAGCGGCCTTCTCCTACGAGCAGTACTTC. Residues: CSASGLAAFSYEQYF. The rearrangement joins TRBV20-1 to TRBJ2-7, with 11 bases identical to TRBD2. Germline-derived CDR1 and CDR2 are DFQATT and SNEGSKA (reference sequence). This CDR3 contains 15 residues. The V segment lost 5 bases and the J segment 0 bases; nucleotides outside the gene matches: 6.

The sample holds a few counts of this clonotype. CDR3: CASSDRQGASTEAFF. CDR3 sequence (DNA): TGTGCCAGCAGTGACCGACAGGGGGCCAGCACTGAAGCTTTCTTT. This chain links TRBV6-1 with TRBJ1-1, with 10 bases that match TRBD1. CDR1 is MNHNS and CDR2 is SASEGT in the germline V gene. This CDR3 spans 15 amino acids. With 3 bases clipped from V and 4 bases from J, the junction kept 5 bases outside the gene matches.

The rearrangement joins TRBV20-1 to TRBJ2-4; possibly TRBD2 for D (6 bases). CDR3 length equals 12 residues. Germline V gives CDR1 DFQATT, CDR2 SNEGSKA (reference sequence). Trimming took 4 bases from V and 8 from J, leaving 12 bases between them. Here the CDR3 reads CSATLAGHIQYF. In nucleotides, the CDR3 is TGCAGTGCTACTCTGGCGGGACACATTCAGTACTTC.